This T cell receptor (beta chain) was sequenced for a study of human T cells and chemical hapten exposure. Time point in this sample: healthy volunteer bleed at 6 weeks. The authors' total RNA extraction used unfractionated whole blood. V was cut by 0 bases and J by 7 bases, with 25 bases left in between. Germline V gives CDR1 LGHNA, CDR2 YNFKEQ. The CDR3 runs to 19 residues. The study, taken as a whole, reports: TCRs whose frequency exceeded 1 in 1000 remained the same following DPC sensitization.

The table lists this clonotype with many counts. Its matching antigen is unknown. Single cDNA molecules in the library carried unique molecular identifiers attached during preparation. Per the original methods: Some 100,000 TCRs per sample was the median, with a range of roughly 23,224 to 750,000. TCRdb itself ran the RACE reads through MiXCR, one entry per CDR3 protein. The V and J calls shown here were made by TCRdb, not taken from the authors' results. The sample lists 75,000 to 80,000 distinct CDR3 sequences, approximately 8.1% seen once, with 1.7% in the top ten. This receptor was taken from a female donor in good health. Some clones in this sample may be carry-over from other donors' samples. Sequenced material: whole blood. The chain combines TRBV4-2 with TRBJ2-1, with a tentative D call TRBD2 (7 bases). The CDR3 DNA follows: TGTGCCAGCAGCCAAGATGGTGGGGGCGGGGGTAGATATTGGAATGAGCAGTTCTTC. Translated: CASSQDGGGGGRYWNEQFF.